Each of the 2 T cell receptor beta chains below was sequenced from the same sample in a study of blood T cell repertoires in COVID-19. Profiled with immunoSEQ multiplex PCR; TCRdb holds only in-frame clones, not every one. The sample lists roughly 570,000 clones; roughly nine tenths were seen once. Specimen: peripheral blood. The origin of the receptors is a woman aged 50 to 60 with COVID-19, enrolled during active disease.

The DNA of the CDR3 is TGTGCCAGCAGTAACTACAGGGCAGGGAGCACTGAAGCTTTCTTT. It yields the protein CASSNYRAGSTEAFF. The chain combines TRBV2 with TRBJ1-1; perhaps TRBD1 as D (6 bases). CDR1 and CDR2 from the germline V gene are SNHLY and FYNNEI. V shed 5 bases and J shed 4 bases, with 17 bases lying between them. The CDR3 totals 15 residues. Supplemented by reference TRBV2 and TRBJ1-1, the full variable domain reads EPEVTQTPSHQVTQMGQEVILRCVPISNHLYFYWYRQILGQKVEFLVSFYNNEISEKSEIFDDQFSVERPDGSNFTLKIRSTKLEDSAMYFCASSNYRAGSTEAFFGQGTRLTVV.

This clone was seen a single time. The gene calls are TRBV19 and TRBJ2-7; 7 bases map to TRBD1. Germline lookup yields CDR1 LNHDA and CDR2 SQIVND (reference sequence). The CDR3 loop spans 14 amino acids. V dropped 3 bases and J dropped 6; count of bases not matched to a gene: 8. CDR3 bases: TGTGCCAGTAGTATGGTCGGACAGGAGGTCGAGCAGTACTTC. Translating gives CASSMVGQEVEQYF. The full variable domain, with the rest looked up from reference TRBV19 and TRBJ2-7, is DGGITQSPKYLFRKEGQNVTLSCEQNLNHDAMYWYRQDPGQGLRLIYYSQIVNDFQKGDIAEGYSVSREKKESFPLTVTSAQKNPTAFYLCASSMVGQEVEQYFGPGTRLTVT.